A selection of T cell receptor beta chains follows, all from one sample in a study of CD8 T cells in ankylosing spondylitis. TCRdb reprocessed the 5' RACE reads via MiXCR and lists one record per CDR3 protein. In the table there are around 450,000 distinct CDR3 sequences, about 24% of which are singletons. The material sequenced was blood, either unsorted or a sorted T cell fraction (not recorded which). The source of these receptors is a male donor with ankylosing spondylitis. The CDR3 runs from the conserved cysteine through the conserved F or W.

V gene | CDR3 length | CDR3 protein
TRBV7-2 | 12 | CASSYGIYGYTF
TRBV5-1 | 14 | CASSLEPANTEAFF
TRBV20-1 | 15 | CSATLSGRRTDTQYF
TRBV5-1 | 14 | CASSDISKTDTQYF
TRBV20-1 | 14 | CSATKGQDSYEQYF
TRBV18 | 15 | CASSPQGYSYNEQFF
TRBV12-3/TRBV12-4 | 13 | CASRRANTGELFF
TRBV7-9 | 12 | CASSLEAYGYTF
TRBV9 | 15 | CASSVLGGSGNTIYF
TRBV7-2 | 16 | CASSPIAGGRADTQYF
TRBV7-9 | 14 | CASSPGLDSRELFF
TRBV20-1 | 15 | CSANPRDSDNYGYTF
TRBV6-6 | 13 | CASVPASGYEQYF
TRBV20-1 | 15 | CSARDQAHTTDTQYF
TRBV19 | 13 | CASITAGGTEAFF
TRBV7-2 | 15 | CASSLRGTTNTEAFF
TRBV5-1 | 13 | CASSFWGRDTQYF
TRBV7-9 | 17 | CASSLGLAGGTKNEQFF
TRBV29-1 | 13 | CSVVGESTDTQYF
TRBV20-1 | 10 | CSARDREAFF
TRBV11-3 | 13 | CASSLVGTYGYTF
TRBV24-1 | 16 | CATSDSTGGPYNEQFF
TRBV4-2 | 17 | CASSQPRQGTSTDTQYF
TRBV30 | 15 | CAWSRENLYQETQYF
TRBV19 | 16 | CASSTTGTGAGNTIYF
TRBV20-1 | 13 | CSARSGNTDTQYF
TRBV12-3/TRBV12-4 | 14 | CASRLAGETGELFF
TRBV7-2 | 15 | CASSLGQAYNQPQHF
TRBV12-3/TRBV12-4 | 14 | CASRREQNTGELFF
TRBV3-1 | 11 | CASRHSAEQYF
TRBV6-5 | 15 | CASSYRDRGGTEAFF
TRBV20-1 | 14 | CSARPGAGRYEQYF
TRBV6-6 | 13 | CASSYSGEAEAFF
TRBV12-3/TRBV12-4 | 14 | CASRGTANSYEQYF
TRBV11-2 | 13 | CASSSGQDNEQFF
TRBV11-2 | 15 | CASSLAPGQGMSQHF
TRBV27 | 15 | CASSLGTPKQNEQFF
TRBV29-1 | 14 | CSVVGGTGVYGYTF
TRBV20-1 | 14 | CSAARVHSGNTIYF
TRBV27 | 16 | CASSHTRQGVNQPQHF
TRBV6-1 | 15 | CASRVETVPNQPQHF
TRBV4-1 | 17 | CASSQDYTGGRTGELFF
TRBV5-1 | 15 | CASSLEKGGAETQYF
TRBV20-1 | 15 | CSATQLGGSQETQYF
TRBV5-1 | 14 | CASSLQGLSDTQYF
TRBV6-1 | 14 | CASTVSAPYNEQFF
TRBV4-1 | 14 | CASSQDNGAWPQHF
TRBV12-3/TRBV12-4 | 13 | CASSFNRGDGYTF
TRBV12-3/TRBV12-4 | 14 | CASRSPTENTEAFF
TRBV20-1 | 14 | CSAREGTGGVEAFF
TRBV12-3/TRBV12-4 | 14 | CASSAKTGEQPQHF
TRBV24-1 | 14 | CATSGADSSYEQYF
TRBV7-9 | 15 | CASSLDYGTGGVYTF
TRBV5-5 | 16 | CASSPYGQGASGWEFF
TRBV10-3 | 17 | CASREVDGTGGYYGYTF
TRBV7-9 | 15 | CASRRGLDYTGELFF
TRBV24-1 | 13 | CATSAGGLETQYF